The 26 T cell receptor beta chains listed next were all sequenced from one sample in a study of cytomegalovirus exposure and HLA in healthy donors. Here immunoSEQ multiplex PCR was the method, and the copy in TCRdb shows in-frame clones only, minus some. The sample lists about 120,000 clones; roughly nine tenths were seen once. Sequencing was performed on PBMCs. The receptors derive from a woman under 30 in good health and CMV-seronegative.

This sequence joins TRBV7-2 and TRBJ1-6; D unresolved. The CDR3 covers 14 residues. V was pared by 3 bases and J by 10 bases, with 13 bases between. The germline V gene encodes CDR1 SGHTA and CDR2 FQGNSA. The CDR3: CASSFWAGASPLHF. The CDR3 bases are TGTGCCAGCAGCTTTTGGGCGGGAGCCTCACCCCTCCACTTT.

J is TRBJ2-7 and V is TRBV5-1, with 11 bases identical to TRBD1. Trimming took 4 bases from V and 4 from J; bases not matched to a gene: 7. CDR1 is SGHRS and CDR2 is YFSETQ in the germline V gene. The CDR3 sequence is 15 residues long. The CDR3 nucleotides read TGCGCCAGCAGCGCGGGACAGGGGGGGTTGTACGAGCAGTACTTC. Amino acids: CASSAGQGGLYEQYF.

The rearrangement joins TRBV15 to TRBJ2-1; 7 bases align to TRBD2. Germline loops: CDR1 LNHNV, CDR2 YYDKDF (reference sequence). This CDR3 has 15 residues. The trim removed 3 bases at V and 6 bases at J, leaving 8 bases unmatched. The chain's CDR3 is CATSSGTTRGNEQFF. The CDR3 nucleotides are TGTGCCACCAGCAGCGGGACTACCCGTGGCAATGAGCAGTTCTTC.

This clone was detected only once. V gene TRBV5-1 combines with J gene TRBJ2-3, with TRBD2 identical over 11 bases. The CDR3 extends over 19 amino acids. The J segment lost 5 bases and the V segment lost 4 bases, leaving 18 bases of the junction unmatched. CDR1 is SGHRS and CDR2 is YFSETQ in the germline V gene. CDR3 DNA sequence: TGCGCCAGCAGCCTCGTCTTTATGGCTAGCGGGGGGTCATTAGATACGCAGTATTTT. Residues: CASSLVFMASGGSLDTQYF.

The CDR3 loop reads CASSYSAGRNEQYF. The DNA for the CDR3 is TGTGCCAGCAGTTACTCTGCAGGGAGGAACGAGCAGTACTTC. The genes are TRBV6-6 and TRBJ2-7; TRBD2 might be the D (6 bases). This CDR3 is 14 amino acids long. The germline gives CDR1 MNHNY, CDR2 SVGAGI (reference sequence). With 0 bases removed from V and 5 bases from J, the gap between germline ends came to 11 bases.

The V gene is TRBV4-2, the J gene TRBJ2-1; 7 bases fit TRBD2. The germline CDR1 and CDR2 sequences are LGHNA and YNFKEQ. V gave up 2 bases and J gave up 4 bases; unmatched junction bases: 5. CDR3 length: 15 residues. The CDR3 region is CASSQTSEEYNEQFF. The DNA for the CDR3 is TGTGCCAGCAGCCAAACTAGCGAGGAATACAATGAGCAGTTCTTC.

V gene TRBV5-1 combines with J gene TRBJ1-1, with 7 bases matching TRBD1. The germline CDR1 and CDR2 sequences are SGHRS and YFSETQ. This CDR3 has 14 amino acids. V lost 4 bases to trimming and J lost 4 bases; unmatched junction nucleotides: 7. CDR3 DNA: TGCGCCAGCAGCCGGAGGCAGGGGGGCACTGAAGCTTTCTTT. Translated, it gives CASSRRQGGTEAFF. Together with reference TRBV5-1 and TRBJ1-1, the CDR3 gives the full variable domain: KAGVTQTPRYLIKTRGQQVTLSCSPISGHRSVSWYQQTPGQGLQFLFEYFSETQRNKGNFPGRFSGRQFSNSRSEMNVSTLELGDSALYLCASSRRQGGTEAFFGQGTRLTVV.

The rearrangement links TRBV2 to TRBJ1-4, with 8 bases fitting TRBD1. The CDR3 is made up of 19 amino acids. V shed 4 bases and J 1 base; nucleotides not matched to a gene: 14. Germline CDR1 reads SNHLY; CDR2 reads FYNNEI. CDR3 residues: CASSVTLQGQEGTNEKLFF. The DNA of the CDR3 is TGTGCCAGCAGTGTTACCCTCCAGGGACAGGAGGGAACTAATGAAAAACTGTTTTTT.

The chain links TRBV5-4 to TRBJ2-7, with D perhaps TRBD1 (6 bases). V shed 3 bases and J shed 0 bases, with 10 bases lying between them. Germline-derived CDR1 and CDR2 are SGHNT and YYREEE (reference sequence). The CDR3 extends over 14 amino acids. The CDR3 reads CASSSGTSSYEQYF. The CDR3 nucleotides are TGTGCCAGCAGCTCCGGGACAAGCTCCTACGAGCAGTACTTC.

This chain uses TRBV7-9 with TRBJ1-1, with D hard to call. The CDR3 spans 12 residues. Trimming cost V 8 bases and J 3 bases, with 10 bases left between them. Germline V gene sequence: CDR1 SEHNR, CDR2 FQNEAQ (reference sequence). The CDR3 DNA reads TGTGCCAGCTCGGTGGAGTACACTGAAGCTTTCTTT. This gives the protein CASSVEYTEAFF.

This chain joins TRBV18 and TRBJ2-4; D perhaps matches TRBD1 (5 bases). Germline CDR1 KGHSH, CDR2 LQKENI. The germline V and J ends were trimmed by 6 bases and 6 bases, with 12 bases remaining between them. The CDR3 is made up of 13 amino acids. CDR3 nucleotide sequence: TGTGCCAGCTCCCCAGACAGAATAAACATTCAGTACTTC. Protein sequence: CASSPDRINIQYF.

CDR3 region: CASSLKSGNEKLFF. The CDR3 nucleotides are TGCGCCAGCAGCTTAAAATCCGGGAATGAAAAACTGTTTTTT. V and J are TRBV5-1 and TRBJ1-4; the D is unclear. The germline CDR1 and CDR2 sequences are SGHRS and YFSETQ. The CDR3 is 14 amino acids. The V and J ends lost 2 bases and 5 bases respectively, with 10 bases between them.

The CDR3 bases are TGTGCCAGCAGCTTAACTTCCCAGTCCTATAATTCACCCCTCCACTTT. It translates to CASSLTSQSYNSPLHF. The gene calls are TRBV7-3 and TRBJ1-6; D gene unclear. Trimming removed 0 bases from V and 1 base from J, with 7 bases in between. Germline V gives CDR1 SGHTA, CDR2 FQGTGA. CDR3 size: 16 residues.

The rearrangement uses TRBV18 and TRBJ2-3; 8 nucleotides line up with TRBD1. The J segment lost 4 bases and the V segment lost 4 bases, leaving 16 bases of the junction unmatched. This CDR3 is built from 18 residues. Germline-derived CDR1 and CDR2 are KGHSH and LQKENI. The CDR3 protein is CASSHGTGQLMEPDTQYF. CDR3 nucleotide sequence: TGTGCCAGCTCACACGGGACAGGTCAACTCATGGAGCCAGATACGCAGTATTTT. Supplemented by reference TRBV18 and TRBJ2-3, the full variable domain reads NAGVMQNPRHLVRRRGQEARLRCSPMKGHSHVYWYRQLPEEGLKFMVYLQKENIIDESGMPKERFSAEFPKEGPSILRIQQVVRGDSAAYFCASSHGTGQLMEPDTQYFGPGTRLTVL.

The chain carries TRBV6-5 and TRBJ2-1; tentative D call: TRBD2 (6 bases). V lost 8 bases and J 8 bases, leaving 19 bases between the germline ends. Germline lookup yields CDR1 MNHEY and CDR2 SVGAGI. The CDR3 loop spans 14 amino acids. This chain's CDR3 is CASVGRRGLDEQFF. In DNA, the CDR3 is TGTGCCAGCGTAGGTCGGCGGGGTTTAGATGAGCAGTTCTTC.

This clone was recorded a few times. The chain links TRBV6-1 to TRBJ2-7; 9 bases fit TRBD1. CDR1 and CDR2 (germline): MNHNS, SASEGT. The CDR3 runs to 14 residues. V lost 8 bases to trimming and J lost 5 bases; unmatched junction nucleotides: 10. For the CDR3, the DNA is TGTGCCAGCTCCGACCGTTGGACAGGGGACGAGCAGTACTTC. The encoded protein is CASSDRWTGDEQYF.

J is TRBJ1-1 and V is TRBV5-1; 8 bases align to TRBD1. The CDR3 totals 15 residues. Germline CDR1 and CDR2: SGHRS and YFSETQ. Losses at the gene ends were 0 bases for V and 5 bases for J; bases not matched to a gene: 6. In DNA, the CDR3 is TGCGCCAGCAGCTTGGAAGACAGGGGTTTTACTGAAGCTTTCTTT. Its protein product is CASSLEDRGFTEAFF.

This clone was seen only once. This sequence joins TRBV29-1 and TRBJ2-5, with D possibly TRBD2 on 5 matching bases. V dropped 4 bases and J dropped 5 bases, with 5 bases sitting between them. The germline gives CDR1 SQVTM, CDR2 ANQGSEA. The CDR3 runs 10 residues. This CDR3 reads CSVGGETQYF. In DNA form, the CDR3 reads TGCAGCGTTGGAGGGGAGACCCAGTACTTC.

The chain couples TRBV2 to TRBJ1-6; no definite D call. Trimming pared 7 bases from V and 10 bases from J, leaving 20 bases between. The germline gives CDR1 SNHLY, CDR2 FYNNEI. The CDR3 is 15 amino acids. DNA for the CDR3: TGTGCCAGCACCAAACAGCTCGGTGAGCAGTCACCCCTCCACTTT. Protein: CASTKQLGEQSPLHF.

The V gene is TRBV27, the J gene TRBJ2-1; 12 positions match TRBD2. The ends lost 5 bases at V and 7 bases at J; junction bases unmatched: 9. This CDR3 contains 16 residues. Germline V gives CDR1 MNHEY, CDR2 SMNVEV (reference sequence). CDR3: CASSPSGGAGRNEQFF. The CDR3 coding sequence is TGTGCCAGCAGTCCTAGCGGGGGGGCCGGTAGAAATGAGCAGTTCTTC.

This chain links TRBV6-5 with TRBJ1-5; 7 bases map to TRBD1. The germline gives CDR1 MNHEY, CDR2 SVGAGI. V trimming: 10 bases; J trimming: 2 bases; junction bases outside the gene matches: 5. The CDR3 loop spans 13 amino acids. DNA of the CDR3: TGTGCCACTAGGGGGCGCGGCAATCAGCCCCAGCATTTT. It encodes CATRGRGNQPQHF.

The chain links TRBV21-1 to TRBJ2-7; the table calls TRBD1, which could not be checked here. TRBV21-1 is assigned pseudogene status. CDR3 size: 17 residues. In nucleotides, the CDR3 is TGTGCCAGCAGCAAAGGCGAGTCTGGGACAGGGTCCTACGAGCAGTACTTC. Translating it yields CASSKGESGTGSYEQYF.

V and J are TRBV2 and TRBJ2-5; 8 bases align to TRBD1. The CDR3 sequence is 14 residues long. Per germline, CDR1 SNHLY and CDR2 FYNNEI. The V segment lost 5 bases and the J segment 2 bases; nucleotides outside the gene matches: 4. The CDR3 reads CASSPDRGQETQYF. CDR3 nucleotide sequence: TGTGCCAGCAGTCCAGACAGGGGTCAAGAGACCCAGTACTTC.

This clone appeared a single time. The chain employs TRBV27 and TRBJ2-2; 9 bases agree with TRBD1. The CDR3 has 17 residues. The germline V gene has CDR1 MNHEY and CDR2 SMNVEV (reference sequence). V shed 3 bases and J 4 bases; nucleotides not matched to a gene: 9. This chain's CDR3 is CASSFTSGTGLTGELFF. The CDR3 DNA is TGTGCCAGCAGTTTTACTTCCGGGACAGGGCTCACCGGGGAGCTGTTTTTT.

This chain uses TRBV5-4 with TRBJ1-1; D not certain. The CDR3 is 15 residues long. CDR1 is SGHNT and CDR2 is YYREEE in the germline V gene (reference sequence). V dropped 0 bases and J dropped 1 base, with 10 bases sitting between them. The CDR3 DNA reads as TGTGCCAGCAGCTTGGATGGGAGACCGAACACTGAAGCTTTCTTT. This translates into CASSLDGRPNTEAFF.

CDR3 coding DNA: TGTGCCAGCAGCCGGGGTAGCGGGGAATACAATGAGCAGTTCTTC. As protein: CASSRGSGEYNEQFF. The J gene is TRBJ2-1, the V gene TRBV28; the match to TRBD2 covers 8 bases. Germline values: CDR1 MDHEN, CDR2 SYDVKM. This CDR3 has 15 amino acids. V lost 6 bases, J lost 4 bases, and 8 bases stayed unmatched.